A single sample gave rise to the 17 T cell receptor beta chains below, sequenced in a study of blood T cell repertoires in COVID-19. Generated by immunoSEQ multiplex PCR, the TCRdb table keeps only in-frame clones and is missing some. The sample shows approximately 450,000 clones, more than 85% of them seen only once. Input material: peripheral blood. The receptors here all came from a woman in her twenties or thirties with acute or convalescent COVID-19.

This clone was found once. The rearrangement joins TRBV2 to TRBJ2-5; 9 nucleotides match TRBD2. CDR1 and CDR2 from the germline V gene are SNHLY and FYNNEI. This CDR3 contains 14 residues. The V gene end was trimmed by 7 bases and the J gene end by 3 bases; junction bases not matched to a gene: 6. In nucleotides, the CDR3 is TGTGCCAGCACGGAGACTAGCGGTGAAGAGACCCAGTACTTC. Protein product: CASTETSGEETQYF.

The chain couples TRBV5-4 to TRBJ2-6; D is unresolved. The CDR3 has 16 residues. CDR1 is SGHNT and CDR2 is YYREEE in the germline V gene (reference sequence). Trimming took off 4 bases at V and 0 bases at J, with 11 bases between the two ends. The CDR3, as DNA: TGTGCCAGCAGCACAAACCACAACTCTGGGGCCAACGTCCTGACTTTC. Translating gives CASSTNHNSGANVLTF.

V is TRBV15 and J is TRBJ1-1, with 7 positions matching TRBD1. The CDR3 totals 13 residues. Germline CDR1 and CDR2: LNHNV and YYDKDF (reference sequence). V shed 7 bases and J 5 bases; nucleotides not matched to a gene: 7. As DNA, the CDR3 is TGTGCCACCATGGAGGGGGCGAGGACTGAAGCTTTCTTT. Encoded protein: CATMEGARTEAFF.

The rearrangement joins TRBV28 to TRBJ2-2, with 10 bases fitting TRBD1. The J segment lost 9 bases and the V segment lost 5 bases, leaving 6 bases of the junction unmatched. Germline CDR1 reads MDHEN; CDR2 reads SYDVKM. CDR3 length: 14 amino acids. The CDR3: CASSVDRGFWELFF. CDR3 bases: TGTGCCAGCAGTGTGGACAGGGGGTTCTGGGAGCTGTTTTTT. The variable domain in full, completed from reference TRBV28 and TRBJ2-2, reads DVKVTQSSRYLVKRTGEKVFLECVQDMDHENMFWYRQDPGLGLRLIYFSYDVKMKEKGDIPEGYSVSREKKERFSLILESASTNQTSMYLCASSVDRGFWELFFGEGSRLTVL.

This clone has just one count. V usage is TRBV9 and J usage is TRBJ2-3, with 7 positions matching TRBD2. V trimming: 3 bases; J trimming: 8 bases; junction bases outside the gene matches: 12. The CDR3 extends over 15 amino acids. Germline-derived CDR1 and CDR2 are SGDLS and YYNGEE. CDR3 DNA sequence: TGTGCCAGCAGCGGCCCTAGCGGCCAGTCGACTACGCAGTATTTT. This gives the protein CASSGPSGQSTTQYF.

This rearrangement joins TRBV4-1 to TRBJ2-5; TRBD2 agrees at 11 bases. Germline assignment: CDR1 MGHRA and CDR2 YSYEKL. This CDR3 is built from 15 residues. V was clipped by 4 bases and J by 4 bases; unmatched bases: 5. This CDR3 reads CASSPRLAGSETQYF. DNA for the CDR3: TGCGCCAGCAGCCCCAGACTAGCGGGATCAGAGACCCAGTACTTC.

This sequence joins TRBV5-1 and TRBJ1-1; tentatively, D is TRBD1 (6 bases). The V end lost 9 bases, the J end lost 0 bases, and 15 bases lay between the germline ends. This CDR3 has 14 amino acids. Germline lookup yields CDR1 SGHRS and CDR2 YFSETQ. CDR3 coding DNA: TGCGCCACCTCGCCGGGACAAGTGAACACTGAAGCTTTCTTT. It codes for CATSPGQVNTEAFF.

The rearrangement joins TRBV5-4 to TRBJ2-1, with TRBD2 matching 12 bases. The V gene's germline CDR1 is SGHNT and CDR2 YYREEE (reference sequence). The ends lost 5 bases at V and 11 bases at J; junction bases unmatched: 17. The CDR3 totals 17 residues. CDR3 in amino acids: CASRVASGGENNLKQFF. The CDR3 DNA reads TGTGCCAGCAGAGTCGCTAGCGGGGGGGAAAACAATCTGAAGCAGTTCTTC.

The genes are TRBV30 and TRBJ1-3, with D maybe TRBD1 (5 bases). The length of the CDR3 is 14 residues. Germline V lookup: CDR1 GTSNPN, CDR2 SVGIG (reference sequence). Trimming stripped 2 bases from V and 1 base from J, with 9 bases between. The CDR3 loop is CAWSSGLSGNTIYF. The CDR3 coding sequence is TGTGCCTGGAGTTCAGGGCTTTCTGGAAACACCATATATTTT.

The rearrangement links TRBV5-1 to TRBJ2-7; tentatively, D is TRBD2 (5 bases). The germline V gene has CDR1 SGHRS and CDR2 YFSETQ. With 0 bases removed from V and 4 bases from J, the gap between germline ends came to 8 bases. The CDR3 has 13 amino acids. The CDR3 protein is CASSLGESYEQYF. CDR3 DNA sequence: TGCGCCAGCAGCTTGGGGGAGTCATACGAGCAGTACTTC.

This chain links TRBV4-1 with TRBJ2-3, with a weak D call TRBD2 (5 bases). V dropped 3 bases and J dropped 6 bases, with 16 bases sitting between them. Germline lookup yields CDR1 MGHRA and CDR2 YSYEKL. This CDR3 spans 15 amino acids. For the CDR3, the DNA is TGCGCCAGCAGCCATCCAACCCGGGGTGAGGATACGCAGTATTTT. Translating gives CASSHPTRGEDTQYF.

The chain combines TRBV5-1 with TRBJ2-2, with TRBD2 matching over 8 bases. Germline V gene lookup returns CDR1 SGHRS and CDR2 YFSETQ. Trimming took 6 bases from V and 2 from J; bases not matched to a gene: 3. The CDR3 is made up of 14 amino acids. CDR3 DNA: TGCGCCAGCACCGGGGGGGCCAACACCGGGGAGCTGTTTTTT. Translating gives CASTGGANTGELFF.

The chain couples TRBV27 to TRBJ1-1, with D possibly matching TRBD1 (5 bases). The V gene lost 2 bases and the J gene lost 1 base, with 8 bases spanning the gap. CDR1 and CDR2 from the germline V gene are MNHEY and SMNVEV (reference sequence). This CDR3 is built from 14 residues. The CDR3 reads CASSLKTGNTEAFF. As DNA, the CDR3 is TGTGCCAGCAGTTTAAAAACAGGGAACACTGAAGCTTTCTTT.

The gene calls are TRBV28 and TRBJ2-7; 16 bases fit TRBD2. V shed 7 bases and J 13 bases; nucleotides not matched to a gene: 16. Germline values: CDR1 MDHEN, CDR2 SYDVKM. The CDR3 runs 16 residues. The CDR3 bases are TGTGCCAGCACCTATGCCGGGACTAGCGGGGGGGACGATAGCTACTTC. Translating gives CASTYAGTSGGDDSYF.

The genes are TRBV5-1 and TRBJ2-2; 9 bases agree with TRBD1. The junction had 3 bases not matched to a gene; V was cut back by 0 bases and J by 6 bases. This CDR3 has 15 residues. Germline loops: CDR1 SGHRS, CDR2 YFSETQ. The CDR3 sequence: CASSLGGQGAGELFF. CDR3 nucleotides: TGCGCCAGCAGCTTGGGGGGACAGGGTGCCGGGGAGCTGTTTTTT.

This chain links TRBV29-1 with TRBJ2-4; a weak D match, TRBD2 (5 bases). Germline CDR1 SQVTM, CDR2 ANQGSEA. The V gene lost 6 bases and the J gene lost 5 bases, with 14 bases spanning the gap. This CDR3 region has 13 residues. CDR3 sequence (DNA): TGCAGCGTGCGACACCCGCGGGAAAACATTCAGTACTTC. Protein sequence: CSVRHPRENIQYF.

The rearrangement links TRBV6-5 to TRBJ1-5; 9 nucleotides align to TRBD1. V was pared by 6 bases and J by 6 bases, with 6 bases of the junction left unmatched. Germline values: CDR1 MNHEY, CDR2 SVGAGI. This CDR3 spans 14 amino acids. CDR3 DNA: TGTGCCAGCAGCGAGACAGGGGGTCGTCAGCCCCAGCATTTT. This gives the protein CASSETGGRQPQHF.